This T cell receptor beta chain was recovered during a study of response to subunit inactivated influenza vaccine (dated by TCRdb to 2016 to 2018). Describing the broader study: The study used deep quantitative T cell receptor repertoire profiling to track responses to a trivalent subunit inactivated influenza vaccine. The study at large found these results: According to the authors, only a limited number of new T cells may be recruited by each seasonal influenza vaccination.

This clonotype came up many times. This receptor's antigen is unknown. There are no base qualities to consult, and no much larger clone falls within one base. Library construction relied on RT-PCR. The listed sequencing device is Illumina HiSeq 2500. In-frame beta chains were kept once TCRdb had trimmed the public reads at Q25 with fastp and called clones with MiXCR. Rows matching on CDR3 protein sequence are summarized as one entry with the most common DNA and genes. For this sample there are more than 150,000 distinct CDR3 sequences; around 9% appear just once. Roughly 11% of the sample comes from the top ten. From cysteine to phenylalanine, the CDR3 is 15 amino acids long. Only the CDR3 part of the read is kept: 45 bases, read in frame from the first base.

The specimen comprised non-naive T cells sorted from PBMCs, sampled on the day of vaccination. What this sample's cell subset or site label stands for: memory T cell fraction. The sequence derives from a man aged 50 to 59 who received an inactivated influenza vaccine. Donor details come from another sample of the same person, matched by shared clones. The V and J genes are TRBV21-1 and TRBJ1-2; TRBD1 is taken as the D call from the table, unchecked against the DNA. TRBV21-1 is described as a pseudogene. The DNA reads TGTGCCAGCAGCCAAAAGCGCAGGGGGCTTTATGGCTACACCTTC. Translation gives CASSQKRRGLYGYTF.